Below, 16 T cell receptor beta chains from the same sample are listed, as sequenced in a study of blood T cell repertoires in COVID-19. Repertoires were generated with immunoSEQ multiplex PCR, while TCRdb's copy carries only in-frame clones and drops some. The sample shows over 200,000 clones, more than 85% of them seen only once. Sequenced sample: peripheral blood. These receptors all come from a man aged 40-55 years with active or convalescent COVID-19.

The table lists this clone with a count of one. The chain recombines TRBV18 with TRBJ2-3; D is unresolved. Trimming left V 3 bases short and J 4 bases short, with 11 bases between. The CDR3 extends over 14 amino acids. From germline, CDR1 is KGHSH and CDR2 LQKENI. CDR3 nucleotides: TGTGCCAGCTCACCTAACCTGCAGGCAGATACGCAGTATTTT. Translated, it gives CASSPNLQADTQYF.

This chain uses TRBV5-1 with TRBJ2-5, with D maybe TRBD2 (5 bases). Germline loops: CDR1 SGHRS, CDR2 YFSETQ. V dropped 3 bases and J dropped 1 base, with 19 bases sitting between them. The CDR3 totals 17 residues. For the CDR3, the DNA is TGCGCCAGCAGCTCCCTCCCGCGGAGCGCGGGCCAAGAGACCCAGTACTTC. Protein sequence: CASSSLPRSAGQETQYF.

CDR3: CASSSPYNILQGARTEAFF. In nucleotides, the CDR3 is TGTGCCAGCAGTTCGCCTTATAACATTTTACAGGGGGCAAGAACTGAAGCTTTCTTT. The rearrangement joins TRBV28 to TRBJ1-1; 9 nucleotides agree with TRBD1. The CDR3 is made up of 19 amino acids. Germline V CDR1 and CDR2: MDHEN, SYDVKM. Trimming took 4 bases from V and 5 from J; bases not matched to a gene: 20. The full variable domain, completed using reference TRBV28 and TRBJ1-1, is DVKVTQSSRYLVKRTGEKVFLECVQDMDHENMFWYRQDPGLGLRLIYFSYDVKMKEKGDIPEGYSVSREKKERFSLILESASTNQTSMYLCASSSPYNILQGARTEAFFGQGTRLTVV.

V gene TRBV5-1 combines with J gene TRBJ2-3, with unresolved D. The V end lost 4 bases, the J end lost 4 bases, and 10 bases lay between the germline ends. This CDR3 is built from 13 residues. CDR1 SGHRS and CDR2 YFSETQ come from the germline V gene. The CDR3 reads CASSGRRPDTQYF. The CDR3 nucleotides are TGCGCCAGCAGCGGGCGAAGACCAGATACGCAGTATTTT.

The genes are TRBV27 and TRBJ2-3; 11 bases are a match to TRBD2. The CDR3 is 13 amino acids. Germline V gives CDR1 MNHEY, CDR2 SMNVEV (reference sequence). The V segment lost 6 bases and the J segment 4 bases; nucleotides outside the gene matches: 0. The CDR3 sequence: CASRLAGADTQYF. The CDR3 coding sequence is TGTGCCAGCAGACTAGCGGGGGCAGATACGCAGTATTTT.

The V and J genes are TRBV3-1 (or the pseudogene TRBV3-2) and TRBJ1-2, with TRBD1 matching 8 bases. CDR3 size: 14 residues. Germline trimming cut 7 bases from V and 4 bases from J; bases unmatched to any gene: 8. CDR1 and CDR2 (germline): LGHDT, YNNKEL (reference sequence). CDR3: CASKSRGLSYGYTF. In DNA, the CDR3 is TGTGCCAGCAAGAGCAGGGGGCTTAGCTATGGCTACACCTTC.

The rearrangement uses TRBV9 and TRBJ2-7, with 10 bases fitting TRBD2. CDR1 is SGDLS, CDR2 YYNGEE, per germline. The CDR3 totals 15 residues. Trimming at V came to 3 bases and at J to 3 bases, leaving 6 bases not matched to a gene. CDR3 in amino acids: CASSESGREDYEQYF. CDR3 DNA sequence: TGTGCCAGCAGCGAGAGCGGGAGGGAGGACTACGAGCAGTACTTC.

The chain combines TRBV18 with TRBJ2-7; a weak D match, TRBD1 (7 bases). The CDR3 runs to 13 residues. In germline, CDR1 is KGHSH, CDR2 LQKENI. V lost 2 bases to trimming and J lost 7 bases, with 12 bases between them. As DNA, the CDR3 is TGTGCCAGCTCACCATCAGGGGGGCGGGAGCAGTACTTC. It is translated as CASSPSGGREQYF.

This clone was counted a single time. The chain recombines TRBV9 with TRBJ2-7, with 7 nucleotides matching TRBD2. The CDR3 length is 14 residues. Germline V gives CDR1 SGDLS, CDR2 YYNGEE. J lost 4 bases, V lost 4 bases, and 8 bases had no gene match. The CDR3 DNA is TGTGCCAGCAGCTTTTCGTGGGGGGGTTACGAGCAGTACTTC. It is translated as CASSFSWGGYEQYF.

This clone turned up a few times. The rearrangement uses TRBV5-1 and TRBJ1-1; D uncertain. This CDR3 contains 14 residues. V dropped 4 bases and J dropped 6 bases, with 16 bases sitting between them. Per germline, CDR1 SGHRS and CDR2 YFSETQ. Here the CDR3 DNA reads TGCGCCAGCAGCCCAAATCACCGAGGCGCTGAAGCTTTCTTT. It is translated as CASSPNHRGAEAFF.

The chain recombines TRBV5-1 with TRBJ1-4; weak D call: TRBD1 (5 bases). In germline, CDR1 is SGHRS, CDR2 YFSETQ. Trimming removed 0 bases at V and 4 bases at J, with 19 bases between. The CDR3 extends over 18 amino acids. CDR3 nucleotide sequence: TGCGCCAGCAGCTTGGCCAGTGACAGCCGCTCCGATAATGAAAAACTGTTTTTT. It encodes CASSLASDSRSDNEKLFF. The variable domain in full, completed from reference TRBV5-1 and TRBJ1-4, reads KAGVTQTPRYLIKTRGQQVTLSCSPISGHRSVSWYQQTPGQGLQFLFEYFSETQRNKGNFPGRFSGRQFSNSRSEMNVSTLELGDSALYLCASSLASDSRSDNEKLFFGSGTQLSVL.

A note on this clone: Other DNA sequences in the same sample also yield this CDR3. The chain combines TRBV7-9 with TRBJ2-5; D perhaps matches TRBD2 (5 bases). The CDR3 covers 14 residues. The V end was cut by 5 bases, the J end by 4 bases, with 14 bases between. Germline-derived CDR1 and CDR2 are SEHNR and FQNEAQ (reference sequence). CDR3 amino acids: CASSLGGGGETQYF. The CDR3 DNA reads TGTGCCAGCAGCCTTGGAGGTGGAGGAGAGACCCAGTACTTC.

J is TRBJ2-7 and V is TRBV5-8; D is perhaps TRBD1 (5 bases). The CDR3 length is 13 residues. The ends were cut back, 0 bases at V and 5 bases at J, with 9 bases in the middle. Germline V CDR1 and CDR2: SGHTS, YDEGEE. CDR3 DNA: TGTGCCAGCAGCTTGGAAGGGGCCCACGAGCAGTACTTC. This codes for CASSLEGAHEQYF. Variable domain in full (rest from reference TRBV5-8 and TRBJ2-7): EAGVTQSPTHLIKTRGQQATLRCSPISGHTSVYWYQQALGLGLQFLLWYDEGEERNRGNFPPRFSGRQFPNYSSELNVNALELEDSALYLCASSLEGAHEQYFGPGTRLTVT.

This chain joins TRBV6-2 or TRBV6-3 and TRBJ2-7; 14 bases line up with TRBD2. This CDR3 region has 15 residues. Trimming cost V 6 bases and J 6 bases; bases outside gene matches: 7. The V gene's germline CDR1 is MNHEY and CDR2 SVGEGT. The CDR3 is CASSPGLAGGGEQYF. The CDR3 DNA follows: TGTGCCAGCAGCCCCGGACTAGCGGGAGGCGGCGAGCAGTACTTC.

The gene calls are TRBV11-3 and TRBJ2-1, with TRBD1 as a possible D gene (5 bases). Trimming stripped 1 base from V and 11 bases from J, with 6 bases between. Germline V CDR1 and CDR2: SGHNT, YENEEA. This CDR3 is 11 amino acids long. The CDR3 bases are TGTGCCAGCAGCTTAGGGGGCCAGCAGTTCTTC. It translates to CASSLGGQQFF.

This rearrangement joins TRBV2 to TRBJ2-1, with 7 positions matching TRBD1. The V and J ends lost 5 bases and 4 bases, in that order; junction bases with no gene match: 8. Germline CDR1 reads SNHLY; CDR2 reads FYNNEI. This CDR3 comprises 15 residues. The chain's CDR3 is CASSSQDRLYNEQFF. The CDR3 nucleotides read TGTGCCAGCAGTTCTCAGGACAGGCTTTACAATGAGCAGTTCTTC.